The 9 T cell receptor beta chains below all came from one sample that was sequenced in a study of CD8 T cells in ankylosing spondylitis. TCRdb reprocessed the 5' RACE reads with MiXCR, giving one entry per CDR3 protein. Seen here are more than 200,000 distinct CDR3 sequences, 24% observed once, and the top ten hold 0.5% to 0.65%. What was sequenced was blood, either unsorted or a sorted T cell fraction (not recorded which). These receptors all come from a male donor with ankylosing spondylitis or in good health (not recorded which).

This chain connects TRBV20-1 to TRBJ2-5; 14 bases match TRBD2. V dropped 6 bases and J dropped 3; count of bases not matched to a gene: 6. This CDR3 has 15 residues. The germline V gene has CDR1 DFQATT and CDR2 SNEGSKA (reference sequence). The CDR3 loop is CSAATSGGAKETQYF. The DNA for the CDR3 is TGCAGTGCCGCGACTAGCGGGGGGGCTAAAGAGACCCAGTACTTC.

Ten or more counts support this clonotype. The V call is TRBV28, the J call TRBJ1-2; possibly TRBD1 for D (6 bases). Trimming took off 6 bases at V and 0 bases at J, with 17 bases between the two ends. Germline loops: CDR1 MDHEN, CDR2 SYDVKM. The CDR3 contains 16 residues. CDR3 in DNA: TGTGCCAGCAGATTCGCGGGGGCGTGGACTAACTATGGCTACACCTTC. Protein product: CASRFAGAWTNYGYTF.

The chain combines TRBV15 with TRBJ2-6, with unresolved D. The CDR3 consists of 15 residues. In germline, CDR1 is LNHNV, CDR2 YYDKDF (reference sequence). V lost 5 bases to trimming and J lost 3 bases, with 11 bases between them. CDR3 coding DNA: TGTGCCACCAGCCCCGGTGGGCGTGGGGCCAACGTCCTGACTTTC. This gives the protein CATSPGGRGANVLTF.

This clonotype showed up many times. V gene TRBV5-1 combines with J gene TRBJ2-1; 12 nucleotides agree with TRBD2. Trimming at V came to 0 bases and at J to 7 bases, leaving 5 bases not matched to a gene. The CDR3 is made up of 16 amino acids. The germline gives CDR1 SGHRS, CDR2 YFSETQ. In DNA, the CDR3 is TGCGCCAGCAGCTTGGTCCTAGCGGGGGGGCTGAATGAGCAGTTCTTC. It codes for CASSLVLAGGLNEQFF.

This clonotype was detected ten times or more. The chain joins TRBV20-1 to TRBJ2-3, with D perhaps matching TRBD2 (6 bases). Trimming pared 0 bases from V and 4 bases from J, leaving 8 bases between. Germline assignment: CDR1 DFQATT and CDR2 SNEGSKA (reference sequence). This CDR3 contains 13 residues. Written as DNA, the CDR3 is TGCAGTGCTAGAGACGGGGGAGCAGATACGCAGTATTTT. It specifies CSARDGGADTQYF.

The chain links TRBV6-1 to TRBJ2-1; D not resolved. Germline lookup yields CDR1 MNHNS and CDR2 SASEGT. V was trimmed by 6 bases and J by 7 bases, leaving 13 bases between them. The CDR3 has 13 amino acids. The CDR3 is CASSRHNRNEQFF. The CDR3 DNA follows: TGTGCCAGCAGCCGACATAATAGGAATGAGCAGTTCTTC.

This chain joins TRBV25-1 and TRBJ2-3; D call uncertain. Trimming pared 1 base from V and 1 base from J, leaving 9 bases between. The CDR3 totals 15 residues. Germline lookup yields CDR1 MGHDK and CDR2 SYGVNS. The CDR3 bases are TGTGCCAGCAGTGAATGGGTTGGGGGCACAGATACGCAGTATTTT. This gives the protein CASSEWVGGTDTQYF.

This clonotype came up once. The chain employs TRBV12-3 or TRBV12-4 and TRBJ2-3; 8 nucleotides agree with TRBD2. The CDR3 extends over 15 amino acids. V was pared by 6 bases and J by 6 bases, with 11 bases of the junction left unmatched. The CDR3 loop is CASRDGPGGRDTQYF. The CDR3 DNA sequence: TGTGCCAGCAGGGACGGACCGGGGGGGCGCGATACGCAGTATTTT.

The V and J genes are TRBV6-1 and TRBJ2-7; D is ambiguous. V dropped 6 bases and J dropped 0 bases, with 15 bases sitting between them. The CDR3 has 15 residues. In germline, CDR1 is MNHNS, CDR2 SASEGT. CDR3 sequence: CASSRGRRSSYEQYF. CDR3 nucleotide sequence: TGTGCCAGCAGCCGAGGACGGAGAAGCTCCTACGAGCAGTACTTC.